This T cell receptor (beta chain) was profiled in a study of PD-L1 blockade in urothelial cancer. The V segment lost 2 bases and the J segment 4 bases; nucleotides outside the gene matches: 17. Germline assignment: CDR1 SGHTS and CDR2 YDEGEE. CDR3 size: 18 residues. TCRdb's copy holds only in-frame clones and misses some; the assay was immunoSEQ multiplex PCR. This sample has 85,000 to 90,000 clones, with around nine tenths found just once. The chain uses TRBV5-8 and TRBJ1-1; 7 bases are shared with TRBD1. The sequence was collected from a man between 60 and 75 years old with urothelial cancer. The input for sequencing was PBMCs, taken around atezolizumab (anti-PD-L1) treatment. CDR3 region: CASSFYPGQWGKSTEAFF. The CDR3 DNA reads TGTGCCAGCAGCTTTTACCCGGGACAGTGGGGTAAGAGCACTGAAGCTTTCTTT.